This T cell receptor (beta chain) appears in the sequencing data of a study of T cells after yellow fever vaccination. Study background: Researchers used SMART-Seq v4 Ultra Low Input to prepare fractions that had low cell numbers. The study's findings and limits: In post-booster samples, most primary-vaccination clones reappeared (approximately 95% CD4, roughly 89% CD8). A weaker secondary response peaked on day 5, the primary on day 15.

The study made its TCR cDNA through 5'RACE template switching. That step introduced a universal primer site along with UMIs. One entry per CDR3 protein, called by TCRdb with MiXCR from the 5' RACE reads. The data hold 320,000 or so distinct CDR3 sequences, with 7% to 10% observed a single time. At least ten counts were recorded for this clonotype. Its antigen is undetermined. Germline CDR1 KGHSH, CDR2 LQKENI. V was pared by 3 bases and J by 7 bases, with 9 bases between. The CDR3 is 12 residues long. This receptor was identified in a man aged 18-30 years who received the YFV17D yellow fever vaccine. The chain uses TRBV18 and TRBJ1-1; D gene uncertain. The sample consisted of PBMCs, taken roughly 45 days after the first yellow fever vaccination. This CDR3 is CASSPQAGEAFF. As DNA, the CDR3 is TGTGCCAGCTCACCTCAGGCCGGTGAAGCTTTCTTT.